These T cell receptor beta chains were read from a single sample in a study of OX40 agonist ivuxolimab in advanced cancers. Sequenced by immunoSEQ multiplex PCR; TCRdb stores in-frame clones only, minus some. Of 65,000 to 70,000 clones in the sample, around 90% were seen once. Sample: CD4+ or CD8+ T cells sorted from blood, taken in a trial of the OX40 agonist ivuxolimab. The receptors come from an adult with an advanced solid tumor such as melanoma, head and neck, liver or kidney cancer. The CDR3 runs from the conserved cysteine through the conserved F or W. The D gene is left open where the match is weak. Some rows mark clone size as missing; the rest say once, few, many or name a class of expanded clone.

CDR3 protein	CDR3 DNA	V gene	J gene	clone size	D gene
CAWRTHGTPLPEFF	TGTGCCTGGAGGACCCACGGGACGCCACTCCCCGAGTTCTTC	TRBV30	TRBJ2-1	-	-
CASSHGRGGTDTQYF	TGCGCCAGCAGCCACGGAAGGGGAGGGACAGATACGCAGTATTTT	TRBV4-1	TRBJ2-3	-	TRBD2
CASSLRGIWNSPLHF	TGTGCCAGCAGCTTGAGGGGGATCTGGAATTCACCCCTCCACTTT	TRBV5-4	TRBJ1-6	few	-
CSVGAGKESPLHF	TGCAGCGTTGGAGCAGGGAAGGAATCACCCCTCCACTTT	TRBV29-1	TRBJ1-6	-	-
CASSLRETQYF	TGTGCCAGCAGTTTGCGGGAGACCCAGTACTTC	TRBV28	TRBJ2-5	-	-
CASSRGTGQGTGELFF	TGCGCCAGCAGCCGCGGTACAGGGCAAGGCACCGGGGAGCTGTTTTTT	TRBV5-1	TRBJ2-2	-	-
CAISYRSNMDGYEQYF	TGTGCCATCAGTTACAGGAGTAACATGGATGGATACGAGCAGTACTTC	TRBV10-3	TRBJ2-7	-	-
CASTLRGTEAFF	TGTGCCAGCACTCTCAGGGGCACTGAAGCTTTCTTT	TRBV28	TRBJ1-1	-	-
CASRETGGRIYEQFF	TGTGCCAGCAGAGAAACAGGGGGGCGCATCTATGAGCAGTTCTTC	TRBV6-5	TRBJ2-1	-	TRBD1
CASSLSQGTDTQYF	TGTGCCAGCAGCTTATCGCAGGGCACAGATACGCAGTATTTT	TRBV7-8	TRBJ2-3	-	-
CASSRPGQGKYEQYF	TGTGCCAGCAGCCGACCGGGACAGGGAAAGTACGAGCAGTACTTC	TRBV6-5	TRBJ2-7	-	TRBD1